This entry is about one T cell receptor (beta chain). Random hexamers primed reverse transcription of about 0.5 to 1 ug RNA. Amplification of TCR beta CDR3 was carried out by immunoSEQ multiplex PCR, which covered 54 Vbeta and 13 Jbeta segments. TCRdb reanalysed the immunoSEQ multiplex PCR reads using MiXCR and keeps one entry per CDR3 protein. The top ten hold 0.13% of the sample, which has approximately 150,000 distinct CDR3 sequences, just under 95% seen once. This sample is drawn from a study of CD8 T cells in Susac syndrome. The authors carried out high-throughput sequencing of TCR beta. They applied it to CD8+ and CD4+ T cells obtained from blood. Healthy donors were controls matched for age and sex. TEMRA cells were FACS-enriched, while CD8+ and CD4+ T cells were negatively isolated. The sequence was collected from a human donor in good health. The sequenced material came from CD4+ T cells from PBMCs.

The CDR3 DNA is TGCGCCAGCAGCCAAGGATGGCAGGGCGCTGAAGCTTTCTTT. As protein: CASSQGWQGAEAFF. This chain connects TRBV4-1 to TRBJ1-1; TRBD1 might be the D (5 bases). The CDR3 has 14 amino acids. Germline values: CDR1 MGHRA, CDR2 YSYEKL. V lost 1 base and J lost 6, with 12 bases in between.